Shown below are 10 T cell receptor beta chains from a single sample sequenced in a study of neurological immune-mediated disorders. Documented time point: longitudinal time-point 1 (baseline). In TCRdb, the 5' RACE reads were re-called with MiXCR into one record per CDR3 protein. The sample yields 70,000 to 75,000 distinct CDR3 sequences, about an eighth seen once. The source material was PBMCs. The receptors derive from a female donor with HTLV-1-associated myelopathy (HAM/TSP).

This clonotype occurred a few times. V and J are TRBV6-1 and TRBJ2-1; D not certain. This CDR3 spans 11 amino acids. Trimming left V 2 bases short and J 15 bases short, with 11 bases between. CDR1 and CDR2 (germline): MNHNS, SASEGT. The CDR3 protein is CASSEKMAAFF. In DNA, the CDR3 is TGTGCCAGCAGTGAAAAGATGGCAGCGTTCTTC.

This clonotype was recorded many times. The gene calls are TRBV20-1 and TRBJ1-6; D remains unclear. The CDR3 is made up of 14 amino acids. Per the germline V gene, CDR1 is DFQATT and CDR2 is SNEGSKA (reference sequence). V gave up 1 base and J gave up 3 bases, with 7 bases separating them. The CDR3 is CSARVSSYNSPLHF. Here the CDR3 DNA reads TGCAGTGCTAGAGTATCGAGCTATAATTCACCCCTCCACTTT.

This clonotype was seen more than once but under ten times. The gene calls are TRBV12-3 or TRBV12-4 and TRBJ2-3; TRBD2 matches at 16 bases. V lost 6 bases and J lost 0; bases outside the gene matches: 3. The CDR3 runs to 17 residues. CDR3 loop: CASRGLAGGHSTDTQYF. The CDR3 DNA reads as TGTGCCAGCAGGGGACTAGCGGGGGGGCATAGCACAGATACGCAGTATTTT.

Relative to its sample, this clonotype is medium-sized. The chain links TRBV7-2 to TRBJ2-7; 7 nucleotides line up with TRBD1. Trimming cost V 5 bases and J 2 bases; bases outside gene matches: 3. CDR1 is SGHTA, CDR2 FQGNSA, per germline. The CDR3 covers 13 residues. CDR3 nucleotides: TGTGCCAGCAGCGACAGGGTTACCTACGAGCAGTACTTC. Encoded protein: CASSDRVTYEQYF.

This clonotype was seen at least ten times. V usage is TRBV20-1 and J usage is TRBJ2-7, with a tentative D call TRBD1 (6 bases). The CDR3 runs to 17 residues. V lost 1 base and J lost 2, with 21 bases in between. Germline V lookup: CDR1 DFQATT, CDR2 SNEGSKA (reference sequence). The chain's CDR3 is CSARVVHRGSSAYEQYF. The CDR3 bases are TGCAGTGCTAGAGTCGTGCATAGGGGGTCGAGTGCCTACGAGCAGTACTTC.

This clonotype was detected ten times or more. This chain uses TRBV29-1 with TRBJ1-1; D call uncertain. Trimming removed 3 bases from V and 3 bases from J, with 11 bases in between. Germline V CDR1 and CDR2: SQVTM, ANQGSEA. The CDR3 extends over 13 amino acids. CDR3 amino acids: CSVELRRDTEAFF. CDR3 DNA: TGCAGCGTTGAGTTACGGCGTGACACTGAAGCTTTCTTT.

V and J are TRBV27 and TRBJ2-1; 11 bases map to TRBD2. This CDR3 comprises 16 residues. CDR1 and CDR2 from the germline V gene are MNHEY and SMNVEV (reference sequence). V was clipped by 5 bases and J by 7 bases; unmatched bases: 10. Here the CDR3 DNA reads TGTGCCAGCAGTCCCTTGTTGGTAGCGGGGGGGAATGAGCAGTTCTTC. It specifies CASSPLLVAGGNEQFF.

This clonotype was picked up many times. The chain uses TRBV10-2 and TRBJ2-3; 7 bases agree with TRBD2. Germline-derived CDR1 and CDR2 are WSHSY and SAAADI. After removal of 2 bases from V and 4 bases from J, the junction contained 6 bases not matched to a gene. This CDR3 spans 15 amino acids. For the CDR3, the DNA is TGCGCCAGCAGTGAGAACGGGGGGAGGTCAGATACGCAGTATTTT. Translation gives CASSENGGRSDTQYF.

This clonotype was detected ten times or more. V and J are TRBV20-1 and TRBJ2-7; 8 positions match TRBD1. CDR3 length: 14 residues. The germline gives CDR1 DFQATT, CDR2 SNEGSKA (reference sequence). V lost 4 bases to trimming and J lost 7 bases; unmatched junction nucleotides: 12. The CDR3 nucleotides read TGCAGTGCTAAGACAGGGGATCACGCTCAGGAGCAGTACTTC. This encodes CSAKTGDHAQEQYF.

The table lists this clonotype with many counts. The gene calls are TRBV18 and TRBJ1-2, with D perhaps TRBD1 (6 bases). The CDR3 is made up of 14 amino acids. CDR1 and CDR2 from the germline V gene are KGHSH and LQKENI. V lost 4 bases to trimming and J lost 6 bases, with 15 bases between them. CDR3 sequence (DNA): TGTGCCAGCTCACAAACAGGGCTCCGGAATGGCTACACCTTC. It translates to CASSQTGLRNGYTF.